The clone carrying this TCR beta chain was picked up a small number of times. Assay: immunoSEQ multiplex PCR; the TCRdb copy retains only in-frame clones and omits some. The sample includes about 270,000 clones, about 82% of them seen just once. The record originates from a study of blood T cell repertoires in COVID-19. Study information: Donors in the United States, Italy and Spain gave samples during acute or convalescent COVID-19. From T cells, B-cell-depleted T cells, or PBMCs came the material, which was cDNA or gDNA.

What was sequenced was peripheral blood. The source of this sequence is a woman of 80 years or more with COVID-19, enrolled during active disease.

CDR3 nucleotides: TGTGCCAGCACCCCATCCGGGGGTAATGAGCAGTTCTTC. The encoded protein is CASTPSGGNEQFF. This rearrangement joins TRBV5-4 to TRBJ2-1, with a tentative D call TRBD2 (6 bases). This CDR3 is 13 amino acids long. Between the trimmed V and J ends, which lost 6 bases and 7 bases, there was a span of 14 bases. Germline CDR1 is SGHNT and CDR2 is YYREEE (reference sequence).